The T cell receptor (beta chain) under discussion was sequenced for a study of T cells expressing NK-cell markers. Study-level results: Similarly, these clonotypes led the CD3+CD56-NKG2C+ fraction as well in a few donors.

Germline CDR1 WSHSY, CDR2 SAAADI. The CDR3 spans 16 residues. Using the 5' RACE reads, TCRdb records one entry per CDR3 protein without DNA. The sample includes about 260,000 distinct CDR3 sequences. Concerning this clonotype: Antigen unknown.

The chain couples TRBV10-2 to TRBJ2-5; TCRdb calls TRBD2, which cannot be checked without DNA. This receptor was identified in a man younger than 35 in good health. Sequenced sample: blood T cells: a sorted CD56 or NKG2C T cell subset, CD4+ or CD8+ T cells, or bulk PBMC T cells (not recorded which). CDR3: CASSDRTSVLQETQYF.